This entry lists 26 T cell receptor beta chains sequenced from one sample in a study of blood T cell repertoires in COVID-19. Method: immunoSEQ multiplex PCR; TCRdb's copy keeps in-frame clones and lacks some. This sample carries approximately 60,000 clones, roughly 86% of them seen once, and the ten largest clones take 8.2%. The specimen was peripheral blood. The receptors stem from a woman of 80 years or more with acute or convalescent COVID-19.

The V gene is TRBV18, the J gene TRBJ2-2; 9 bases fit TRBD1. The V gene's germline CDR1 is KGHSH and CDR2 LQKENI. Germline trimming cut 2 bases from V and 5 bases from J; bases unmatched to any gene: 6. The CDR3 extends over 16 amino acids. CDR3 amino acids: CASSPVGQGRTGELFF. The CDR3 nucleotides are TGTGCCAGCTCACCAGTAGGACAGGGGCGGACCGGGGAGCTGTTTTTT.

The V call is TRBV9, the J call TRBJ2-7; D is ambiguous. Germline V gene data show CDR1 as SGDLS and CDR2 as YYNGEE. V shed 4 bases and J shed 2 bases, with 13 bases lying between them. The CDR3 extends over 14 amino acids. The CDR3 protein is CASSPSPGTYEQYF. The CDR3 DNA is TGTGCCAGCAGCCCCAGCCCAGGCACCTACGAGCAGTACTTC.

The chain uses TRBV5-1 and TRBJ1-6; 10 bases match TRBD1. V lost 4 bases to trimming and J lost 14 bases; unmatched junction nucleotides: 12. The CDR3 loop spans 15 amino acids. CDR1 and CDR2 from the germline V gene are SGHRS and YFSETQ. The CDR3 DNA reads TGCGCCAGCAGCCTCGCCCTTGGACAGGGGGGCTCCCTCCACTTT. Its translation: CASSLALGQGGSLHF.

The rearrangement uses TRBV30 and TRBJ2-2; the D gene is possibly TRBD2 (6 bases). CDR1 is GTSNPN, CDR2 SVGIG, per germline (reference sequence). Trimming left V 2 bases short and J 6 bases short, with 16 bases between. The CDR3 extends over 15 amino acids. The CDR3 bases are TGTGCCTGGAGTCCGGGGACTCTTGGTTCCGGGGAGCTGTTTTTT. It specifies CAWSPGTLGSGELFF.

This clone occurred a few times. The limits of the CDR3 on the DNA are not certain, so only TCRdb's listed CDR3 is given. The chain is built from TRBV3-1 (or the pseudogene TRBV3-2) and TRBJ2-1; the table assigns TRBD2, which was not confirmed against the DNA. Germline CDR1 reads LGHDT; CDR2 reads YNNKEL (reference sequence). The length of the CDR3 is 15 amino acids, counting both ends. The CDR3 reads CASSPAVGPGSEQFF.

The rearrangement uses TRBV15 and TRBJ2-1, with 11 bases matching TRBD2. Germline V gives CDR1 LNHNV, CDR2 YYDKDF (reference sequence). V was pared by 8 bases and J by 3 bases, with 3 bases of the junction left unmatched. The CDR3 loop spans 14 amino acids. CDR3 loop: CATSGLAGYNEQFF. In DNA, the CDR3 is TGTGCCACCTCCGGACTAGCGGGCTACAATGAGCAGTTCTTC.

This chain links TRBV7-3 with TRBJ2-2, with TRBD2 identical over 9 bases. Trimming took 3 bases from V and 2 from J; bases not matched to a gene: 1. The CDR3 extends over 15 amino acids. Germline CDR1 is SGHTA and CDR2 is FQGTGA. The DNA for the CDR3 is TGTGCCAGCAGCTTGACTAGCGGTAACACCGGGGAGCTGTTTTTT. Amino acid sequence: CASSLTSGNTGELFF. Together with reference TRBV7-3 and TRBJ2-2, the CDR3 gives the full variable domain: GAGVSQTPSNKVTEKGKYVELRCDPISGHTALYWYRQSLGQGPEFLIYFQGTGAADDSGLPNDRFFAVRPEGSVSTLKIQRTERGDSAVYLCASSLTSGNTGELFFGEGSRLTVL.

The CDR3 region has the DNA TGTGCCAGCAGCTTAAGGGGGCCTCACTATGGCTACACCTTC. Translated, it gives CASSLRGPHYGYTF. This chain connects TRBV7-2 to TRBJ1-2; 7 nucleotides align to TRBD1. The CDR3 totals 14 residues. Germline V gene lookup returns CDR1 SGHTA and CDR2 FQGNSA. The J segment lost 3 bases and the V segment lost 2 bases, leaving 3 bases of the junction unmatched.

This chain links TRBV7-8 with TRBJ2-6, with TRBD1 as a possible D gene (5 bases). The length of the CDR3 is 19 residues. Trimming shortened V by 7 bases and J by 0 bases, and 22 bases separated the two germline ends. Germline values: CDR1 SGHVS, CDR2 FQNEAQ. For the CDR3, the DNA is TGTGCCAGCATCCCTGGGGCAGTCGGTCCCCTCTCTGGGGCCAACGTCCTGACTTTC. Translation gives CASIPGAVGPLSGANVLTF.

V gene TRBV5-1 combines with J gene TRBJ2-7; D perhaps matches TRBD1 (7 bases). The V gene lost 3 bases and the J gene lost 4 bases, with 14 bases spanning the gap. The CDR3 runs to 14 residues. The germline V gene has CDR1 SGHRS and CDR2 YFSETQ. The chain's CDR3 is CASSWDSQGYEQYF. The CDR3 nucleotides read TGCGCCAGCAGCTGGGACTCACAGGGGTACGAGCAGTACTTC.

This chain joins TRBV5-1 and TRBJ2-5, with a tentative D call TRBD2 (5 bases). This CDR3 is 13 amino acids long. CDR1 SGHRS and CDR2 YFSETQ come from the germline V gene. Trimming stripped 3 bases from V and 1 base from J, with 7 bases between. CDR3 protein: CASSSGIQETQYF. The CDR3 nucleotides read TGCGCCAGCAGCTCCGGGATCCAAGAGACCCAGTACTTC.

The chain employs TRBV28 and TRBJ2-3; D perhaps matches TRBD2 (5 bases). The V end was cut by 5 bases, the J end by 4 bases, with 16 bases between. Germline-derived CDR1 and CDR2 are MDHEN and SYDVKM. CDR3 size: 15 residues. CDR3 in amino acids: CASSEGGAAADTQYF. The CDR3, as DNA: TGTGCCAGCAGTGAAGGCGGAGCGGCAGCAGATACGCAGTATTTT.

The rearrangement uses TRBV7-2 and TRBJ2-3; 13 nucleotides agree with TRBD2. CDR1 and CDR2 from the germline V gene are SGHTA and FQGNSA. The CDR3 consists of 18 residues. The V and J ends lost 1 base and 1 base, in that order; junction bases with no gene match: 5. The CDR3 loop is CASSLGSLAGGRTDTQYF. The DNA of the CDR3 is TGTGCCAGCAGCTTAGGGTCACTAGCGGGGGGGCGCACAGATACGCAGTATTTT.

This sequence joins TRBV12-5 and TRBJ2-2; D is unclear. In germline, CDR1 is LGHNT, CDR2 FRNRAP. This CDR3 has 14 amino acids. V gave up 4 bases and J gave up 8 bases, with 14 bases separating them. The CDR3 nucleotides are TGTGCTAGTGGTTCGATGGGCCTCATTGGGGAGCTGTTTTTT. This gives the protein CASGSMGLIGELFF.

V and J are TRBV7-8 and TRBJ2-5; D is possibly TRBD2 (6 bases). Germline V gene data show CDR1 as SGHVS and CDR2 as FQNEAQ. V dropped 0 bases and J dropped 2 bases, with 13 bases sitting between them. The CDR3 loop spans 16 amino acids. CDR3 sequence: CASSLAGGRGQETQYF. The CDR3 nucleotides are TGTGCCAGCAGCTTAGCTGGGGGGAGAGGTCAAGAGACCCAGTACTTC.

The chain has TRBV20-1 and TRBJ2-3; 14 bases align to TRBD2. J gave up 3 bases and V 3 bases, and 5 bases lay outside the gene matches. The CDR3 has 16 residues. Germline CDR1 DFQATT, CDR2 SNEGSKA (reference sequence). Written as DNA, the CDR3 is TGCAGTGCTAGTAGGACTAGCGGGAGGAGGACAGATACGCAGTATTTT. This translates into CSASRTSGRRTDTQYF.

This clone was picked up a small number of times. This rearrangement joins TRBV28 to TRBJ2-1; 8 positions agree with TRBD1. This CDR3 is built from 15 residues. CDR1 is MDHEN, CDR2 SYDVKM, per germline. Trimming cost V 9 bases and J 7 bases; bases outside gene matches: 14. The DNA for the CDR3 is TGTGCCAGTCTATTCCCTAGCCGGACAGGGAATGAGCAGTTCTTC. It yields the protein CASLFPSRTGNEQFF.

In DNA, the CDR3 is TGTGCCAGCAGTTTTACTAGAATCTCCTACGAGCAGTACTTC. Protein product: CASSFTRISYEQYF. The rearrangement joins TRBV6-5 to TRBJ2-7, with D maybe TRBD2 (5 bases). CDR3 length equals 14 residues. Germline V CDR1 and CDR2: MNHEY, SVGAGI. V was cut by 4 bases and J by 0 bases, with 10 bases left in between.

The chain is built from TRBV28 and TRBJ2-1, with 9 nucleotides matching TRBD2. Trimming at V came to 7 bases and at J to 4 bases, leaving 11 bases not matched to a gene. The CDR3 is made up of 16 amino acids. In germline, CDR1 is MDHEN, CDR2 SYDVKM. The CDR3 loop reads CASKGSLAGFYNEQFF. The CDR3 DNA follows: TGTGCCAGCAAGGGTTCCCTAGCGGGATTTTACAATGAGCAGTTCTTC.

The V call is TRBV7-9, the J call TRBJ2-7, with 9 bases that match TRBD2. The germline gives CDR1 SEHNR, CDR2 FQNEAQ (reference sequence). V shed 4 bases and J 2 bases; nucleotides not matched to a gene: 0. The CDR3 spans 13 residues. The CDR3, as DNA: TGTGCCAGCAGCTCTAGCGGGGCCTACGAGCAGTACTTC. Protein product: CASSSSGAYEQYF.

This clone has just a few counts. The chain employs TRBV20-1 and TRBJ1-2; D unclear. Trimming shortened V by 6 bases and J by 7 bases, and 12 bases separated the two germline ends. This CDR3 is 11 amino acids long. Germline CDR1 is DFQATT and CDR2 is SNEGSKA (reference sequence). CDR3 protein: CSALRAAGYTF. CDR3 nucleotide sequence: TGCAGTGCCCTGCGGGCGGCTGGCTACACCTTC.

The J gene is TRBJ2-2, the V gene TRBV7-9; 8 bases map to TRBD1. The CDR3 contains 15 residues. CDR1 and CDR2 (germline): SEHNR, FQNEAQ (reference sequence). After removal of 6 bases from V and 0 bases from J, the junction contained 3 bases not matched to a gene. The CDR3 reads CASRRQGSNTGELFF. Here the CDR3 DNA reads TGTGCCAGCAGGAGACAGGGGTCGAACACCGGGGAGCTGTTTTTT.

The J gene is TRBJ1-5, the V gene TRBV3-1 (or the pseudogene TRBV3-2); weak D call: TRBD1 (6 bases). The CDR3 is made up of 14 amino acids. Germline CDR1 and CDR2: LGHDT and YNNKEL (reference sequence). Trimming left V 3 bases short and J 2 bases short, with 8 bases between. CDR3 bases: TGTGCCAGCAGCCACAGGGGCGGCAATCAGCCCCAGCATTTT. This translates into CASSHRGGNQPQHF.

This clone turned up a few times. The J gene is TRBJ2-1, the V gene TRBV18; TRBD2 might be the D (5 bases). Trimming cost V 0 bases and J 6 bases, with 9 bases left between them. Germline V CDR1 and CDR2: KGHSH, LQKENI. This CDR3 is 14 amino acids long. CDR3 nucleotide sequence: TGTGCCAGCTCACCACCGACGGGAACCAATGAGCAGTTCTTC. It yields the protein CASSPPTGTNEQFF. The variable domain in full, completed from reference TRBV18 and TRBJ2-1, reads NAGVMQNPRHLVRRRGQEARLRCSPMKGHSHVYWYRQLPEEGLKFMVYLQKENIIDESGMPKERFSAEFPKEGPSILRIQQVVRGDSAAYFCASSPPTGTNEQFFGPGTRLTVL.

The chain carries TRBV6-5 and TRBJ1-3, with 7 bases that match TRBD1. This CDR3 comprises 14 residues. V was pared by 6 bases and J by 8 bases, with 10 bases of the junction left unmatched. Germline CDR1 is MNHEY and CDR2 is SVGAGI. The CDR3 region is CASRPDRAVDTIYF. The DNA of the CDR3 is TGTGCCAGCAGACCCGACAGGGCGGTGGACACCATATATTTT.

The chain carries TRBV19 and TRBJ2-2; no firm D call. V gave up 4 bases and J gave up 4 bases, with 16 bases separating them. The CDR3 is 16 amino acids. Germline V gene lookup returns CDR1 LNHDA and CDR2 SQIVND (reference sequence). The CDR3 coding sequence is TGTGCCAGTAGTAAAATGACACGTACCGGCACCGGGGAGCTGTTTTTT. This gives the protein CASSKMTRTGTGELFF.